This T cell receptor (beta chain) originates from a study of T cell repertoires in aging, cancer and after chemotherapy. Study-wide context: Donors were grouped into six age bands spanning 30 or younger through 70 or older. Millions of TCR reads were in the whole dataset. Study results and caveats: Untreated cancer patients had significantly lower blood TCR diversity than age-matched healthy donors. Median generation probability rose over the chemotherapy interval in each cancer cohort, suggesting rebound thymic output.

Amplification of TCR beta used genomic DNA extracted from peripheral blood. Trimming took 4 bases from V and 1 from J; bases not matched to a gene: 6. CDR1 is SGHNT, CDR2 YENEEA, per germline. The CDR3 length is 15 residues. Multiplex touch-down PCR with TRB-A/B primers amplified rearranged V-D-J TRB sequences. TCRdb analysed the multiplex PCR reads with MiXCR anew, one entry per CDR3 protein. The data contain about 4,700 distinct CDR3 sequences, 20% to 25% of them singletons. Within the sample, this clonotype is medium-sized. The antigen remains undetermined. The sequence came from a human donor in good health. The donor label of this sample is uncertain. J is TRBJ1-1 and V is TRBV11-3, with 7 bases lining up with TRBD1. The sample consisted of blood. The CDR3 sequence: CASSSRQGPNTEAFF. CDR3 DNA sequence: TGTGCCAGCAGCTCGAGACAGGGTCCGAACACTGAAGCTTTCTTT.